This T cell receptor beta chain was captured in a study of Ad26.COV2.S vaccination and SARS-CoV-2 variants. Overall study results and limits: Participants given vaccine showed non-spike TCR breadth similar to that of placebo recipients. Analytic work on TCR breadth and depth might have understated the full extent of total T cell responses.

Treatment denoted: 15 to 20 received Ad26.COV2.S at low or high dose, single or two shots; about five received placebo; per-sample allocation not given. Vaccine and placebo recipients were sampled on day 63 after the first injection. Cohort 1b enrolled adults aged 18-55 years in Boston. The method was immunoSEQ multiplex PCR; TCRdb's version includes in-frame clones alone and lacks a portion of them. The profile shows hundreds of thousands of clones, roughly 90% of them singletons. This clone came up once. Its antigen is undetermined. This CDR3 has 13 amino acids. V was pared by 5 bases and J by 6 bases, with 6 bases of the junction left unmatched. Germline V gene lookup returns CDR1 SEHNR and CDR2 FQNEAQ (reference sequence).

The specimen comprised peripheral blood, sampled in a trial of Ad26.COV2.S vaccine versus placebo. The TCR was taken from a person between 18 and 65 years old who received the Ad26.COV2.S COVID-19 vaccine or a placebo. The V gene is TRBV7-9, the J gene TRBJ1-1, with TRBD1 identical over 7 bases. CDR3 loop: CASSVSGTAEAFF. The CDR3 nucleotides read TGTGCCAGCAGCGTCTCCGGGACAGCTGAAGCTTTCTTT.